The sequence of this T cell receptor beta chain was determined in a study of shared clonotypes between healthy human individuals. Study in general: Researchers assigned three CD4 naive, three CD4 memory, two CD8 naive and one CD8 memory plate to each donor.

The CDR3 has 16 amino acids. Germline loops: CDR1 SGHTS, CDR2 YDEGEE. After removal of 0 bases from V and 4 bases from J, the junction contained 9 bases not matched to a gene. Profiled with immunoSEQ multiplex PCR; TCRdb holds only in-frame clones, not every one. This repertoire shows nearly 750,000 clones, 72% found once; its top ten account for around 1.7%. J is TRBJ2-5 and V is TRBV5-8, with TRBD1 matching over 7 bases. Sequencing was carried out using memory CD4+ T cells sorted from blood. The subset: CD45RA-negative fraction. This clonotype originated in a woman aged 25 to 45 in good health. The CDR3 region has the DNA TGTGCCAGCAGCTTGGGGGGGACAGTGAAAGGAGAGACCCAGTACTTC. This codes for CASSLGGTVKGETQYF. Looking up the rest from reference TRBV5-8 and TRBJ2-5 gives the full variable domain: EAGVTQSPTHLIKTRGQQATLRCSPISGHTSVYWYQQALGLGLQFLLWYDEGEERNRGNFPPRFSGRQFPNYSSELNVNALELEDSALYLCASSLGGTVKGETQYFGPGTRLLVL.